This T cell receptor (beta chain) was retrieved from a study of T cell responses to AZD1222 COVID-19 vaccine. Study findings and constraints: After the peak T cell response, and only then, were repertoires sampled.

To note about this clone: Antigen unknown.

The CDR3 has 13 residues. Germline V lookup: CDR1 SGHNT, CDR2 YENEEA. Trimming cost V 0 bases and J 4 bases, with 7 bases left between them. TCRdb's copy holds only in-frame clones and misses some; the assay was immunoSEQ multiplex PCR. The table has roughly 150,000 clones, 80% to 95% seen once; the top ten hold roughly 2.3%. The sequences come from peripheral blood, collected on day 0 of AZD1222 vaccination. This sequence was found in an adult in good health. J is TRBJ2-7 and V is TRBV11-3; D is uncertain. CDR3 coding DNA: TGTGCCAGCAGCTTAGACGACAAATACGAGCAGTACTTC. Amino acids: CASSLDDKYEQYF.